This T cell receptor (beta chain) was obtained from a study of blood T cell repertoires in COVID-19. Here immunoSEQ multiplex PCR was the method, and the copy in TCRdb shows in-frame clones only, minus some. There are about 140,000 clones in the sample; roughly 89% occur only once, and approximately 9% lies in the top ten. CDR3 length equals 15 residues. Trimming cost V 3 bases and J 3 bases, with 12 bases left between them. The germline V gene has CDR1 SGHRS and CDR2 YFSETQ. The TCR originated in a young man with COVID-19, enrolled during active disease. The sample taken for sequencing was peripheral blood. The V call is TRBV5-1, the J call TRBJ2-2, with a tentative D call TRBD1 (6 bases). The CDR3 sequence is CASSWNRQDTGELFF. CDR3 nucleotides: TGCGCCAGCAGCTGGAATCGACAGGACACCGGGGAGCTGTTTTTT.